The source of this T cell receptor beta chain is a study of cytomegalovirus exposure and HLA in healthy donors. Study findings and constraints: An analysis was carried out at a later point. It showed that HLA-associated TCR beta chains were more clonally expanded than equally common non-associated chains. The analysis excluded some indistinguishable V segments, including TRBV6-2 and TRBV6-3.

Germline loops: CDR1 LGHNA, CDR2 YSLEER. V was trimmed by 4 bases and J by 1 base, leaving 11 bases between them. This CDR3 has 15 residues. Use of 60 Vbeta and 13 Jbeta primers characterized the PCR. Profiling relied on immunoSEQ multiplex PCR, and the TCRdb table lists in-frame clones only, not all of them. The sample has 90,000 to 100,000 clones; around a tenth are singletons. To note about this clone: Its target is unknown. The same CDR3 can be traced to other DNA sequences in this sample.

Sequenced material: PBMCs. This sequence joins TRBV4-3 and TRBJ2-1; tentatively, D is TRBD1 (6 bases). This sequence originates from a man in his forties or fifties in good health and CMV-seropositive. CDR3 sequence (DNA): TGCGCCAGCAGCCCTCAGGGGTCATCCTACAATGAGCAGTTCTTC. It specifies CASSPQGSSYNEQFF.